A selection of T cell receptor beta chains follows, all from one sample in a study of blood T cell repertoires in COVID-19. Sequencing used immunoSEQ multiplex PCR; TCRdb keeps in-frame clones, though not all of them. The repertoire holds roughly 40,000 clones, 80% to 90% seen once, with more than 5% in the top ten. Sequences were obtained from peripheral blood. These receptors were obtained from a human donor in a cohort sampled during active COVID-19. Each CDR3 is given with its conserved first and last residue. The D gene is left open where the match is weak. Rows may omit the clone size; those that give it use once, few, many or a size class.

d_call,j_call,v_call,clone_size,cdr3_nt,cdr3_aa
-,TRBJ1-5,TRBV2,once,TGTGCCAGCAAGATCGAGAATCAGCCCCAGCATTTT,CASKIENQPQHF
TRBD2,TRBJ2-7,TRBV27,-,TGTGCCAGCAGTATGGCTGGTTGGGGGGGCGAGCAGTACTTC,CASSMAGWGGEQYF
TRBD1,TRBJ1-2,TRBV27,-,TGTGCCAGCAGTTCCGGGACAGGTCGTTTAGGTGGCTACACCTTC,CASSSGTGRLGGYTF
TRBD2,TRBJ2-7,TRBV27,-,TGTGCCAGCAGGGGACTAGCGGGAGGATACGAGCAGTACTTC,CASRGLAGGYEQYF
TRBD2,TRBJ2-1,TRBV4-1,few,TGCGCCAGCAGCCAAGGAACTAGCGGGAGTATAAATGAGCAGTTCTTC,CASSQGTSGSINEQFF
TRBD2,TRBJ2-2,TRBV5-4,-,TGTGCCAGCAGCAGGACTAGTACCGGGGAGCTGTTTTTT,CASSRTSTGELFF
-,TRBJ1-2,TRBV5-4,-,TGTGCCAGCAGCGATCGATCGACAGGTGGATATGGCTACACCTTC,CASSDRSTGGYGYTF
TRBD1,TRBJ1-4,TRBV6-5,-,TGTGCCAGTAGCCGGGGACAGGCCAATGAAAAACTGTTTTTT,CASSRGQANEKLFF
-,TRBJ2-5,TRBV7-9,-,TGTGCCAGCAGCCCGAGGGGGGGGGAGACCCAGTACTTC,CASSPRGGETQYF
TRBD2,TRBJ2-1,TRBV24-1,-,TGTGCCACCAGACCGGGACTAGCGGGAGTTGGCATGAGCTCCTACAATGAGCAGTTCTTC,CATRPGLAGVGMSSYNEQFF
-,TRBJ2-2,TRBV7-9,few,TGTGCCAGCAGCTTAGGCCTGACAGGAATTGTCGGGGAGCTGTTTTTT,CASSLGLTGIVGELFF
-,TRBJ2-7,TRBV3-1/TRBV3-2,-,TGTGCCAGCAGCCATCGCCGTACAGGGGGGGACGAGCAGTACTTC,CASSHRRTGGDEQYF
-,TRBJ1-3,TRBV5-1,-,TGCGCCAGCAGCTCCCCTAGTAGCACCATATATTTT,CASSSPSSTIYF
-,TRBJ1-1,TRBV2,-,TGTGCCAGCAGTGTCCTCGGGGCTGAAGCTTTCTTT,CASSVLGAEAFF
-,TRBJ2-2,TRBV7-2,-,TGTGCCAGTGTGACACAAACGAACACCGGGGAGCTGTTTTTT,CASVTQTNTGELFF
-,TRBJ2-5,TRBV5-1,-,TGCGCCAGCCAAGACCAGGGGGAGACCCAGTACTTC,CASQDQGETQYF
-,TRBJ2-7,TRBV5-8,-,TGTGCCAGCAGCAGGAGGACGGGTCACAGGGCCTACGAGCAGTACTTC,CASSRRTGHRAYEQYF
TRBD2,TRBJ2-5,TRBV27,-,TGTGCCAGCAGTTTATCGCGTGCCGGGGGGAGGGAGACCCAGTACTTC,CASSLSRAGGRETQYF
TRBD2,TRBJ2-1,TRBV7-9,-,TGTGCCAGCAGCCCGAAGACTAGCGGGGGGTACAATGAGCAGTTCTTC,CASSPKTSGGYNEQFF
-,TRBJ2-7,TRBV7-9,-,TGTGCCAGCACCAATAGTCAGGGCTATCATTCCTACGAGCAGTACTTC,CASTNSQGYHSYEQYF
TRBD1,TRBJ2-3,TRBV6-5,-,TGTGCCAGCGGACAGGGGCCAACTAGCACAGATACGCAGTATTTT,CASGQGPTSTDTQYF
TRBD2,TRBJ2-3,TRBV4-2,-,TGTGCCAGCAGCCCCCGGACTAGCGGGGTTAGAACAGATACGCAGTATTTT,CASSPRTSGVRTDTQYF
-,TRBJ1-3,TRBV6-2/TRBV6-3,few,TGTGCCAGCAGTTATACTGGAAACACCATATATTTT,CASSYTGNTIYF
-,TRBJ2-5,TRBV2,-,TGTGCCAGCCTTAGGACATTCCAAGAGACCCAGTACTTC,CASLRTFQETQYF
TRBD1,TRBJ1-1,TRBV6-1,-,TGTGCCAGCAGTGAGACAGGGTTGACTGAAGCTTTCTTT,CASSETGLTEAFF
TRBD1,TRBJ2-3,TRBV12-5,-,TGTGCTAGTGGCGGACAGGGGGCCGCAGATACGCAGTATTTT,CASGGQGAADTQYF
-,TRBJ2-7,TRBV5-1,-,TGCGCCAGCAGCATTGGACTGGGTCTCTCCTACGAGCAGTACTTC,CASSIGLGLSYEQYF
TRBD2,TRBJ2-1,TRBV14,once,TGTGCCAGCGGCGAGCGGGGGTACAATGAGCAGTTCTTC,CASGERGYNEQFF
TRBD1,TRBJ2-1,TRBV27,-,TGTGCCAGCAGCCACCCGGACAGGGGTGATGAGCAGTTCTTC,CASSHPDRGDEQFF
TRBD2,TRBJ2-1,TRBV5-1,-,TGCGCCAGCAGCGCCGAGACTAGCGGGAGCTATGAGCAGTTCTTC,CASSAETSGSYEQFF
TRBD1,TRBJ1-4,TRBV5-4,-,TGTGCCAGCAGCCTCACGGGACAGGATGAAAAACTGTTTTTT,CASSLTGQDEKLFF
-,TRBJ2-1,TRBV7-2,-,TGTGCCAGCAGCGCAGGACTACCGGGGAACAATGAGCAGTTCTTC,CASSAGLPGNNEQFF
TRBD1,TRBJ1-1,TRBV19,-,TGTGCCAGTAGCCCCAGGGACAGGGATGTTGCTTTCTTT,CASSPRDRDVAFF
TRBD2,TRBJ2-3,TRBV5-4,-,TGTGCCAGCACCGATGGAGCGGGAGGGGCTAGCACAGATACGCAGTATTTT,CASTDGAGGASTDTQYF
-,TRBJ2-3,TRBV4-1,-,TGCGCCAGCAGCCAAATAGGGGCTACGCAGTATTTT,CASSQIGATQYF
TRBD1,TRBJ2-1,TRBV2,-,TGTGCCAGCAGTGAAACGGCAGGGGGTTACAATGAGCAGTTCTTC,CASSETAGGYNEQFF
-,TRBJ2-3,TRBV7-6,-,TGTGCCAGCAGCTTCCGAACGGGGGGCGCAGGAGATACGCAGTATTTT,CASSFRTGGAGDTQYF
TRBD2,TRBJ2-7,TRBV7-2,-,TGTGCCAGCAGCATAGGACTAGCGGGGGAGCAGTACTTC,CASSIGLAGEQYF
-,TRBJ2-7,TRBV11-2,-,TGTGCCAGCAGCGGCATAAGACAGGGACTAGGCGAGCAGTACTTC,CASSGIRQGLGEQYF
-,TRBJ2-7,TRBV4-1,-,TGCGCCAGCAGCCAAGAAAGGAACAGCTACGAGCAGTACTTC,CASSQERNSYEQYF
-,TRBJ1-4,TRBV5-5,once,TGTGCCAGCAGCCGGGTCATAAATGAAAAACTGTTTTTT,CASSRVINEKLFF
TRBD1,TRBJ1-1,TRBV6-2/TRBV6-3,-,TGTGCCAGCAGTTACTCGACGGGACAGGGAACTGAAGCTTTCTTT,CASSYSTGQGTEAFF
-,TRBJ1-1,TRBV30,-,TGTGCCTGGAGTACGGGTTCCCCCGGGAAAGCTTTCTTT,CAWSTGSPGKAFF
-,TRBJ2-7,TRBV11-2,-,TGTGCCAGCAGCCAAGTTAGGGGCCGATACGAGCAGTACTTC,CASSQVRGRYEQYF
TRBD1,TRBJ1-2,TRBV5-4,-,TGTGCCAGCAGCCCTCCGGACAGGAGTGGCTACACCTTC,CASSPPDRSGYTF